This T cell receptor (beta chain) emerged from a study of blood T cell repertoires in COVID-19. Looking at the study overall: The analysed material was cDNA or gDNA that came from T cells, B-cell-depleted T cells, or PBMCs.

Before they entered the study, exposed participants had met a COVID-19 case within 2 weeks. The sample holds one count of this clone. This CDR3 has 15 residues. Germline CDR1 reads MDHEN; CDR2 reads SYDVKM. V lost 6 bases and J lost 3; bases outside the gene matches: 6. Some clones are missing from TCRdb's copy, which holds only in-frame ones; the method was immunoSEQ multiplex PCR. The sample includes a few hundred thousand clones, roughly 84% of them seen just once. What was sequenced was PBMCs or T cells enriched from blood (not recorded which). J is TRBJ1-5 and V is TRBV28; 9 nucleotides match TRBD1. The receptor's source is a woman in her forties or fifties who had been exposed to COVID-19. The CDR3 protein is CASRPTGGFNQPQHF. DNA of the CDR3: TGTGCCAGCAGGCCCACAGGGGGCTTCAATCAGCCCCAGCATTTT. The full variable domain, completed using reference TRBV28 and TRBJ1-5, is DVKVTQSSRYLVKRTGEKVFLECVQDMDHENMFWYRQDPGLGLRLIYFSYDVKMKEKGDIPEGYSVSREKKERFSLILESASTNQTSMYLCASRPTGGFNQPQHFGDGTRLSIL.